The 27 T cell receptor beta chains reported below all come from one sample, sequenced in a study of cytomegalovirus exposure and HLA in healthy donors. This PCR relied on a set of 60 Vbeta primers and 13 Jbeta primers. Only in-frame clones appear in the TCRdb table, and some are missing; sequencing was by immunoSEQ multiplex PCR. The profile covers 150,000 to 200,000 clones, with roughly 80% appearing a single time and approximately 11% taken by the ten largest. Sequencing input: PBMCs. The receptor source for this set is a young man in good health and CMV-seropositive.

This chain uses TRBV6-1 with TRBJ2-7, with D hard to call. Trimming removed 2 bases from V and 3 bases from J, with 8 bases in between. This CDR3 has 13 residues. Germline values: CDR1 MNHNS, CDR2 SASEGT. CDR3 region: CASSETVLYEQYF. CDR3 DNA: TGTGCCAGCAGTGAAACGGTTCTCTACGAGCAGTACTTC.

This chain uses TRBV6-5 with TRBJ2-7, with D possibly TRBD1 on 5 matching bases. CDR1 is MNHEY, CDR2 SVGAGI, per germline. The CDR3 covers 13 residues. The ends were cut back, 0 bases at V and 6 bases at J, with 9 bases in the middle. CDR3 bases: TGTGCCAGCAGTTACTCATCCAGGGCCGAGCAGTACTTC. Protein sequence: CASSYSSRAEQYF.

V is TRBV28 and J is TRBJ2-7, with TRBD2 identical over 13 bases. The CDR3 sequence is 15 residues long. Germline CDR1 reads MDHEN; CDR2 reads SYDVKM. V shed 7 bases and J 4 bases; nucleotides not matched to a gene: 7. CDR3 protein: CASNGRLAGGYEQYF. The CDR3 bases are TGTGCCAGCAATGGCAGACTAGCGGGAGGATACGAGCAGTACTTC.

This chain connects TRBV5-1 to TRBJ2-5; 7 bases align to TRBD1. In germline, CDR1 is SGHRS, CDR2 YFSETQ. There are 16 residues in the CDR3. The junction had 9 bases not matched to a gene; V was cut back by 3 bases and J by 1 base. The CDR3 is CASSSTGAPTQETQYF. The CDR3 coding sequence is TGCGCCAGCAGCTCCACAGGGGCCCCCACCCAAGAGACCCAGTACTTC.

This rearrangement joins TRBV6-1 to TRBJ2-7; 14 bases line up with TRBD2. The junction had 3 bases not matched to a gene; V was cut back by 8 bases and J by 6 bases. The germline gives CDR1 MNHNS, CDR2 SASEGT. The CDR3 consists of 13 residues. The CDR3, as DNA: TGTGCCAGCTGTGGACTAGCGGGGGGCGAGCAGTACTTC. This encodes CASCGLAGGEQYF.

This chain joins TRBV5-6 and TRBJ2-2; TRBD1 might be the D (6 bases). There are 16 residues in the CDR3. Trimming left V 3 bases short and J 1 base short, with 13 bases between. Germline lookup yields CDR1 SGHDT and CDR2 YYEEEE. CDR3 in amino acids: CASSSAGTLNTGELFF. For the CDR3, the DNA is TGTGCCAGCAGCTCGGCCGGGACACTGAACACCGGGGAGCTGTTTTTT. Supplemented by reference TRBV5-6 and TRBJ2-2, the full variable domain reads DAGVTQSPTHLIKTRGQQVTLRCSPKSGHDTVSWYQQALGQGPQFIFQYYEEEERQRGNFPDRFSGHQFPNYSSELNVNALLLGDSALYLCASSSAGTLNTGELFFGEGSRLTVL.

A few counts support this clone. V gene TRBV19 combines with J gene TRBJ1-1; D possibly corresponds to TRBD1 (6 bases). The CDR3 sequence is 13 residues long. Per the germline V gene, CDR1 is LNHDA and CDR2 is SQIVND (reference sequence). Trimming shortened V by 3 bases and J by 3 bases, and 8 bases separated the two germline ends. CDR3 sequence (DNA): TGTGCCAGTAGTATCAAGGGGGACACTGAAGCTTTCTTT. This gives the protein CASSIKGDTEAFF.

The rearrangement links TRBV7-9 to TRBJ1-1, with 11 bases identical to TRBD1. The germline gives CDR1 SEHNR, CDR2 FQNEAQ (reference sequence). With 5 bases clipped from V and 5 bases from J, the junction kept 4 bases outside the gene matches. The CDR3 is 14 residues long. This CDR3 is CASSRGQGGTEAFF. CDR3 nucleotide sequence: TGTGCCAGCAGCCGGGGACAGGGGGGAACTGAAGCTTTCTTT.

This chain joins TRBV18 and TRBJ2-6; 7 bases are shared with TRBD1. V gave up 8 bases and J gave up 0 bases; unmatched junction bases: 7. This CDR3 has 16 residues. In germline, CDR1 is KGHSH, CDR2 LQKENI. The CDR3: CASKRQGSSGANVLTF. DNA of the CDR3: TGTGCCAGCAAGAGACAGGGATCCTCTGGGGCCAACGTCCTGACTTTC.

This clone was seen a handful of times. The rearrangement uses TRBV5-1 and TRBJ2-5, with D perhaps matching TRBD2 (6 bases). The J call could be wrong; TRBJ2-7 is a better fit for the DNA end. The length of the CDR3 is 15 residues. CDR1 is SGHRS, CDR2 YFSETQ, per germline. The CDR3 nucleotides are TGCGCCAGCAGCTTGGGACCGGGAGTTCCCTACGAGCAGTACTTC. It yields the protein CASSLGPGVPYEQYF.

The rearrangement links TRBV28 to TRBJ2-3, with TRBD2 as a possible D gene (7 bases). V lost 7 bases and J lost 1, with 30 bases in between. The CDR3 runs to 20 residues. Germline-derived CDR1 and CDR2 are MDHEN and SYDVKM. Written as DNA, the CDR3 is TGTGCCAGCAAGGGTTTAAAGGGGGGAGGGACTATTGTTGGCACAGATACGCAGTATTTT. It encodes CASKGLKGGGTIVGTDTQYF. Variable domain in full (rest from reference TRBV28 and TRBJ2-3): DVKVTQSSRYLVKRTGEKVFLECVQDMDHENMFWYRQDPGLGLRLIYFSYDVKMKEKGDIPEGYSVSREKKERFSLILESASTNQTSMYLCASKGLKGGGTIVGTDTQYFGPGTRLTVL.

This clone has only one observation. The chain recombines TRBV4-1 with TRBJ2-5; a weak D match, TRBD2 (5 bases). V lost 1 base and J 5 bases, leaving 8 bases between the germline ends. The germline gives CDR1 MGHRA, CDR2 YSYEKL. The CDR3 totals 13 residues. CDR3 region: CASSQVDYETQYF. CDR3 sequence (DNA): TGCGCCAGCAGCCAAGTTGACTATGAGACCCAGTACTTC.

This clone was observed a single time. The chain has TRBV28 and TRBJ1-3; TRBD1 matches 9 bases. Germline lookup yields CDR1 MDHEN and CDR2 SYDVKM. CDR3 length: 13 amino acids. The V gene end was trimmed by 6 bases and the J gene end by 8 bases; junction bases not matched to a gene: 5. The CDR3 spells CASRDRGLDTIYF. In DNA, the CDR3 is TGTGCCAGCAGGGACAGGGGTCTGGACACCATATATTTT.

The V gene is TRBV5-1, the J gene TRBJ2-3; 9 positions match TRBD2. The CDR3 totals 16 residues. Germline assignment: CDR1 SGHRS and CDR2 YFSETQ. V dropped 3 bases and J dropped 5; count of bases not matched to a gene: 10. CDR3 in amino acids: CASSWTSVPPEDTQYF. As DNA, the CDR3 is TGCGCCAGCAGCTGGACTAGCGTTCCCCCTGAAGATACGCAGTATTTT.

This clone appeared a single time. This chain joins TRBV25-1 and TRBJ1-5; D gene uncertain. Deletions cut 2 bases from V and 6 bases from J, with 11 bases between. The CDR3 contains 14 residues. The germline V gene has CDR1 MGHDK and CDR2 SYGVNS. CDR3 DNA sequence: TGTGCCAGCAGTGAAGGTCAGGATGGTCAGCCCCAGCATTTT. As protein: CASSEGQDGQPQHF.

This chain uses TRBV19 with TRBJ1-2; 8 bases fit TRBD1. The CDR3 length is 12 residues. V shed 8 bases and J 4 bases; nucleotides not matched to a gene: 3. CDR1 and CDR2 from the germline V gene are LNHDA and SQIVND (reference sequence). The CDR3 here is CASGQGSYGYTF. The CDR3 DNA reads TGTGCCAGTGGACAGGGAAGCTATGGCTACACCTTC. Full variable domain (remainder filled in from reference TRBV19 and TRBJ1-2): DGGITQSPKYLFRKEGQNVTLSCEQNLNHDAMYWYRQDPGQGLRLIYYSQIVNDFQKGDIAEGYSVSREKKESFPLTVTSAQKNPTAFYLCASGQGSYGYTFGSGTRLTVV.

The chain links TRBV19 to TRBJ2-1, with a tentative D call TRBD2 (6 bases). The V end was cut by 4 bases, the J end by 6 bases, with 13 bases between. The CDR3 covers 14 residues. Germline CDR1 reads LNHDA; CDR2 reads SQIVND (reference sequence). The CDR3 reads CASSRAGTFNEQFF. The CDR3 DNA is TGTGCCAGTAGTAGGGCGGGGACCTTCAATGAGCAGTTCTTC.

The rearrangement uses TRBV5-1 and TRBJ2-1, with 7 positions matching TRBD1. J was trimmed by 3 bases and V by 4 bases; bases with no gene match: 16. The germline gives CDR1 SGHRS, CDR2 YFSETQ. CDR3 size: 18 residues. The CDR3 DNA follows: TGCGCCAGCAGCCCCTCGGTGTATCCGACAGGGAGCTACAATGAGCAGTTCTTC. This codes for CASSPSVYPTGSYNEQFF.

V usage is TRBV18 and J usage is TRBJ1-1; the D gene is possibly TRBD1 (5 bases). This CDR3 is built from 13 residues. V gave up 2 bases and J gave up 4 bases, with 8 bases separating them. CDR1 and CDR2 (germline): KGHSH, LQKENI. The CDR3 is CASSPSGFTEAFF. For the CDR3, the DNA is TGTGCCAGCTCACCATCAGGGTTCACTGAAGCTTTCTTT.

V is TRBV7-8 and J is TRBJ2-1; TRBD2 matches at 9 bases. CDR1 and CDR2 from the germline V gene are SGHVS and FQNEAQ. The V segment lost 1 base and the J segment 5 bases; nucleotides outside the gene matches: 6. The CDR3 totals 16 residues. CDR3 in amino acids: CASSLEWGGRDNEQFF. CDR3 sequence (DNA): TGTGCCAGCAGCTTAGAATGGGGCGGGAGGGACAATGAGCAGTTCTTC.

V is TRBV19 and J is TRBJ1-5, with a tentative D call TRBD1 (6 bases). CDR1 is LNHDA and CDR2 is SQIVND in the germline V gene (reference sequence). The V gene lost 6 bases and the J gene lost 3 bases, with 15 bases spanning the gap. The CDR3 contains 15 residues. The CDR3 DNA follows: TGTGCCAGTAGGCCGGCGGGGGGGGCCAATCAGCCCCAGCATTTT. This codes for CASRPAGGANQPQHF.

V gene TRBV28 combines with J gene TRBJ2-2; 8 bases are a match to TRBD1. V was pared by 4 bases and J by 0 bases, with 1 base of the junction left unmatched. The CDR3 covers 15 residues. Per the germline V gene, CDR1 is MDHEN and CDR2 is SYDVKM. The CDR3 spells CASSSGGANTGELFF. The CDR3, as DNA: TGTGCCAGCAGTTCAGGGGGCGCGAACACCGGGGAGCTGTTTTTT. The complete variable domain, with remaining parts taken from reference TRBV28 and TRBJ2-2, reads DVKVTQSSRYLVKRTGEKVFLECVQDMDHENMFWYRQDPGLGLRLIYFSYDVKMKEKGDIPEGYSVSREKKERFSLILESASTNQTSMYLCASSSGGANTGELFFGEGSRLTVL.

This clone showed up just a few times. The J gene is TRBJ2-6, the V gene TRBV15, with D perhaps TRBD1 (6 bases). CDR1 and CDR2 (germline): LNHNV, YYDKDF (reference sequence). V was trimmed by 0 bases and J by 0 bases, leaving 12 bases between them. The CDR3 contains 18 residues. CDR3 nucleotides: TGTGCCACCAGCAGAGAAATGACAGGTAGCTCTGGGGCCAACGTCCTGACTTTC. It is translated as CATSREMTGSSGANVLTF. Looking up the rest from reference TRBV15 and TRBJ2-6 gives the full variable domain: DAMVIQNPRYQVTQFGKPVTLSCSQTLNHNVMYWYQQKSSQAPKLLFHYYDKDFNNEADTPDNFQSRRPNTSFCFLDIRSPGLGDTAMYLCATSREMTGSSGANVLTFGAGSRLTVL.

This clone has just a few counts. This chain joins TRBV29-1 and TRBJ2-3, with a tentative D call TRBD1 (6 bases). This CDR3 contains 12 residues. The germline V gene encodes CDR1 SQVTM and CDR2 ANQGSEA. V was clipped by 6 bases and J by 2 bases, with 9 bases between them. CDR3 nucleotides: TGCAGCGTGGGACAAATCACAGATACGCAGTATTTT. Protein product: CSVGQITDTQYF.

The rearrangement joins TRBV7-2 to TRBJ1-2, with 12 bases lining up with TRBD1. Germline trimming cut 6 bases from V and 7 bases from J; bases unmatched to any gene: 18. CDR1 is SGHTA and CDR2 is FQGNSA in the germline V gene. The CDR3 is made up of 18 amino acids. The CDR3 nucleotides are TGTGCCAGCAGTTCTCTTCCGGGACAGGGGGCGGCTTTCGGTGGCTACACCTTC. As protein: CASSSLPGQGAAFGGYTF.

The sample holds a few counts of this clone. The rearrangement links TRBV5-1 to TRBJ1-4; D is possibly TRBD1 (5 bases). Germline CDR1 is SGHRS and CDR2 is YFSETQ. V was trimmed by 2 bases and J by 7 bases, leaving 15 bases between them. The CDR3 totals 15 residues. CDR3 loop: CASSFLRAAGEKLFF. The CDR3 region has the DNA TGCGCCAGCAGCTTCCTCAGGGCAGCGGGTGAAAAACTGTTTTTT.

The V call is TRBV6-1, the J call TRBJ2-7; 8 bases agree with TRBD1. The germline V gene encodes CDR1 MNHNS and CDR2 SASEGT. CDR3 length equals 13 residues. Trimming at V came to 2 bases and at J to 9 bases, leaving 6 bases not matched to a gene. The CDR3 sequence is CASSERDRIGQYF. The CDR3 nucleotides read TGTGCCAGCAGTGAAAGGGACAGGATCGGGCAGTACTTC.